These 32 T cell receptor beta chains came from one sample sequenced in a study of response to subunit inactivated influenza vaccine. TCRdb reanalysed the RT-PCR reads using MiXCR and keeps one entry per CDR3 protein. This sample has 500,000 to 600,000 distinct CDR3 sequences, with roughly 10% found just once. This sample was also put to use in a study of T cells expressing NK-cell markers. This second study notes: cDNA encoding TCR beta was synthesized via 5'RACE template switching incorporating UMIs.

The source was PBMCs from blood, collected on the day of vaccination. Every receptor here comes from a man aged 45-65 years who received an inactivated influenza vaccine.

The chain couples TRBV5-1 to TRBJ2-3, with unresolved D. V was clipped by 1 base and J by 2 bases, with 14 bases between them. Germline V lookup: CDR1 SGHRS, CDR2 YFSETQ. The CDR3 is 16 residues long. The chain's CDR3 is CASSLSPKTLTDTQYF. CDR3 nucleotide sequence: TGCGCCAGCAGCTTGAGCCCGAAGACCCTCACAGATACGCAGTATTTT.

This rearrangement joins TRBV12-3 or TRBV12-4 to TRBJ1-6, with D tentatively TRBD1 (6 bases). Between the trimmed V and J ends, which lost 2 bases and 7 bases, there was a span of 12 bases. The CDR3 extends over 15 amino acids. CDR3 in DNA: TGTGCCAGCAGTTTAACGGGGGGGCGGAATTCACCCCTCCACTTT. Encoded protein: CASSLTGGRNSPLHF.

This clonotype was detected only a few times. The V call is TRBV4-2, the J call TRBJ1-3; D ambiguous. The CDR3 has 14 residues. V lost 8 bases and J lost 4, with 15 bases in between. Per the germline V gene, CDR1 is LGHNA and CDR2 is YNFKEQ. For the CDR3, the DNA is TGTGCCAGCTGCCGAACCCTGGAGGGAAACACCATATATTTT. Its protein product is CASCRTLEGNTIYF.

This rearrangement joins TRBV5-6 to TRBJ1-5; D unclear. Between the trimmed V and J ends, which lost 0 bases and 3 bases, there was a span of 10 bases. This CDR3 spans 15 amino acids. Per the germline V gene, CDR1 is SGHDT and CDR2 is YYEEEE. CDR3 DNA sequence: TGTGCCAGCAGCTTGGGAGGACGGGACAATCAGCCCCAGCATTTT. Translating it yields CASSLGGRDNQPQHF.

The chain has TRBV5-1 and TRBJ2-7; the D call may be TRBD1 or TRBD2 (5 bases each). The CDR3 totals 12 residues. In germline, CDR1 is SGHRS, CDR2 YFSETQ. Deletions cut 5 bases from V and 3 bases from J, with 9 bases between. The CDR3 loop reads CASRADNYEQYF. The CDR3 nucleotides read TGCGCCAGCAGAGCGGACAACTACGAGCAGTACTTC.

In its sample, this clonotype was seen a few times. The chain is built from TRBV5-5 and TRBJ1-3, with a tentative D call TRBD1 (5 bases). The CDR3 length is 13 residues. Trimming took 0 bases from V and 8 from J, leaving 9 bases between them. Per germline, CDR1 SGHKS and CDR2 YYEKEE (reference sequence). The CDR3 nucleotides are TGTGCCAGCAGCTTGGCCGCGGGGGACACCATATATTTT. It translates to CASSLAAGDTIYF.

V usage is TRBV11-2 and J usage is TRBJ2-4; the D gene is possibly TRBD1 (6 bases). Germline loops: CDR1 SGHAT, CDR2 FQNNGV. Trimming took off 0 bases at V and 4 bases at J, with 19 bases between the two ends. This CDR3 is built from 18 residues. The CDR3 loop reads CASSLDYRTVDIKNIQYF. Here the CDR3 DNA reads TGTGCCAGCAGCTTAGATTATCGGACAGTAGATATTAAAAACATTCAGTACTTC.

V is TRBV11-1 and J is TRBJ2-7; a possible D gene is TRBD1 (5 bases). The CDR3 is 18 residues long. Trimming took 5 bases from V and 2 from J, leaving 25 bases between them. Germline CDR1 and CDR2: SGHAT and FQDESV (reference sequence). This CDR3 reads CASSTGPKMSSRPYEQYF. The DNA of the CDR3 is TGTGCCAGCAGCACAGGCCCTAAAATGAGTAGCCGACCCTACGAGCAGTACTTC.

In its sample, this clonotype was seen a few times. This chain connects TRBV5-5 to TRBJ2-2, with a tentative D call TRBD2 (5 bases). Germline CDR1 is SGHKS and CDR2 is YYEKEE (reference sequence). Between the trimmed V and J ends, which lost 0 bases and 5 bases, there was a span of 11 bases. There are 15 residues in the CDR3. The CDR3 here is CASSLVLGRTGELFF. CDR3 in DNA: TGTGCCAGCAGCTTGGTTCTTGGGAGAACCGGGGAGCTGTTTTTT. Together with reference TRBV5-5 and TRBJ2-2, the CDR3 gives the full variable domain: DAGVTQSPTHLIKTRGQQVTLRCSPISGHKSVSWYQQVLGQGPQFIFQYYEKEERGRGNFPDRFSARQFPNYSSELNVNALLLGDSALYLCASSLVLGRTGELFFGEGSRLTVL.

This clonotype was observed a few times. This chain uses TRBV5-1 with TRBJ2-3; D ambiguous. The CDR3 is made up of 16 amino acids. Germline CDR1 reads SGHRS; CDR2 reads YFSETQ. The V end lost 4 bases, the J end lost 1 base, and 16 bases lay between the germline ends. Here the CDR3 reads CASSVNLLRGTDTQYF. CDR3 DNA: TGCGCCAGCAGCGTTAATTTGCTTCGCGGCACAGATACGCAGTATTTT.

The genes are TRBV24-1 and TRBJ2-1; the D gene is possibly TRBD1 (5 bases). The CDR3 covers 11 residues. V lost 5 bases and J lost 7, with 5 bases in between. From germline, CDR1 is KGHDR and CDR2 SFDVKD. The CDR3 coding sequence is TGTGCCACCAGTGCAGGGAATGAGCAGTTCTTC. Its protein is CATSAGNEQFF.

This clonotype was seen ten or more times. The chain combines TRBV12-3 or TRBV12-4 with TRBJ2-2, with D possibly matching TRBD1 (6 bases). The germline V and J ends were trimmed by 6 bases and 3 bases, with 8 bases remaining between them. CDR3 length equals 13 residues. CDR3 bases: TGTGCCAGCAGGACAGGCTACACCGGGGAGCTGTTTTTT. Translated: CASRTGYTGELFF.

This clonotype has a handful of counts. This sequence joins TRBV11-3 and TRBJ2-1, with D perhaps TRBD2 (7 bases). V lost 2 bases and J 5 bases, leaving 13 bases between the germline ends. Germline V gene data show CDR1 as SGHNT and CDR2 as YENEEA. This CDR3 comprises 15 residues. The CDR3 DNA sequence: TGTGCCAGCAGCTTAATGGCGGGGGCTGACAATGAGCAGTTCTTC. Its translation: CASSLMAGADNEQFF.

Only a few counts were recorded for this clonotype. This chain uses TRBV4-3 with TRBJ2-2; unclear D gene. CDR1 and CDR2 (germline): LGHNA, YSLEER. With 4 bases removed from V and 3 bases from J, the gap between germline ends came to 12 bases. This CDR3 region has 15 residues. The CDR3 reads CASSPEAYHTGELFF. Here the CDR3 DNA reads TGCGCCAGCAGCCCCGAAGCGTATCACACCGGGGAGCTGTTTTTT.

This clonotype was seen a few times. CDR3 nucleotide sequence: TGTGCCAGCAGCCCCACGTCCCGACTAGTATTGCATGAGCAGTTCTTC. It yields the protein CASSPTSRLVLHEQFF. The chain uses TRBV7-3 and TRBJ2-1; D is perhaps TRBD2 (6 bases). CDR3 size: 16 residues. Germline V CDR1 and CDR2: SGHTA, FQGTGA. V lost 5 bases to trimming and J lost 8 bases, with 22 bases between them.

This clonotype showed up just a few times. The chain couples TRBV15 to TRBJ2-5; no clear D. Germline CDR1 LNHNV, CDR2 YYDKDF (reference sequence). V was clipped by 0 bases and J by 5 bases, with 16 bases between them. The CDR3 spans 16 residues. The CDR3 bases are TGTGCCACCAGCAGAGAAGGGCAGATAAGGTGGGAGACCCAGTACTTC. Amino acids: CATSREGQIRWETQYF.

The chain uses TRBV15 and TRBJ2-1; D remains unclear. Trimming pared 0 bases from V and 7 bases from J, leaving 16 bases between. Germline CDR1 reads LNHNV; CDR2 reads YYDKDF (reference sequence). The CDR3 is made up of 16 amino acids. CDR3 residues: CATSRDRLATRNEQFF. DNA of the CDR3: TGTGCCACCAGCAGAGATCGATTGGCCACTCGGAATGAGCAGTTCTTC.

The sample holds a few counts of this clonotype. The chain has TRBV30 and TRBJ2-5; tentative D call: TRBD2 (5 bases). V was pared by 4 bases and J by 2 bases, with 17 bases between. The CDR3 covers 15 residues. Looked up from germline, CDR1 is GTSNPN and CDR2 is SVGIG (reference sequence). This CDR3 reads CAWKLLGATQETQYF. For the CDR3, the DNA is TGTGCCTGGAAGCTTTTGGGAGCTACACAAGAGACCCAGTACTTC.

This clonotype was counted many times. The chain uses TRBV21-1 and TRBJ2-7; the table gives TRBD2 as D, unverified against the DNA. TRBV21-1 is a listed pseudogene. This CDR3 has 17 amino acids. CDR3 in amino acids: CASSTLPLAGVRNEQYF. Here the CDR3 DNA reads TGTGCCAGCAGCACCCTACCACTAGCGGGAGTAAGAAACGAGCAGTACTTC.

Many counts were recorded for this clonotype. The chain carries TRBV6-1 and TRBJ2-7; 8 positions agree with TRBD2. This CDR3 contains 14 residues. The germline V gene has CDR1 MNHNS and CDR2 SASEGT. The trim removed 8 bases at V and 4 bases at J, leaving 10 bases unmatched. The CDR3 spells CASASGRKGYEQYF. In nucleotides, the CDR3 is TGTGCCAGCGCTAGCGGGCGAAAAGGTTACGAGCAGTACTTC.

Concerning this clonotype: A much larger clone differs by one base, so this may be a read error. DNA for the CDR3: TGTACCAGCAGTCGATCCATGAACACTGAAGCTTTCTTT. It codes for CTSSRSMNTEAFF. This chain links TRBV6-2 or TRBV6-3 with TRBJ1-1; D not certain. Germline V lookup: CDR1 MNHEY, CDR2 SVGEGT. The CDR3 has 13 residues.

The chain has TRBV29-1 and TRBJ2-1; 13 bases match TRBD2. Per the germline V gene, CDR1 is SQVTM and CDR2 is ANQGSEA. The junction had 18 bases not matched to a gene; V was cut back by 0 bases and J by 7 bases. CDR3 size: 20 residues. Here the CDR3 DNA reads TGCAGCGTTGAAGATCGGGGGTGGACTAGCGGGGGATCCCTGGGAAATGAGCAGTTCTTC. It yields the protein CSVEDRGWTSGGSLGNEQFF.

The chain is built from TRBV6-1 and TRBJ1-2; D is unresolved. Trimming shortened V by 7 bases and J by 4 bases, and 13 bases separated the two germline ends. Germline values: CDR1 MNHNS, CDR2 SASEGT. This CDR3 has 13 residues. The CDR3 coding sequence is TGTGCCAGCACCCTCGCGAAGGGCTATGGCTACACCTTC. Its protein is CASTLAKGYGYTF.

CDR3 coding DNA: TGTGCCAGCACTTCAGGTCTGACTAGCGGGACTGAGCAGTTCTTC. This codes for CASTSGLTSGTEQFF. The rearrangement uses TRBV6-4 and TRBJ2-1, with 11 bases aligning to TRBD2. Germline assignment: CDR1 MRHNA and CDR2 SNTAGT. Trimming cost V 7 bases and J 9 bases; bases outside gene matches: 11. CDR3 length: 15 residues.

The rearrangement uses TRBV9 and TRBJ2-6; possible D gene TRBD2, 5 bases. Trimming stripped 4 bases from V and 2 bases from J, with 13 bases between. The CDR3 runs 16 residues. Germline lookup yields CDR1 SGDLS and CDR2 YYNGEE. DNA for the CDR3: TGTGCCAGCAGCCCTGTTGCGCGGGCTGGGGCCAACGTCCTGACTTTC. This translates into CASSPVARAGANVLTF.

This chain links TRBV4-3 with TRBJ2-7, with 10 positions matching TRBD2. Germline CDR1 reads LGHNA; CDR2 reads YSLEER. Germline trimming cut 0 bases from V and 4 bases from J; bases unmatched to any gene: 6. The CDR3 loop spans 16 amino acids. CDR3 nucleotide sequence: TGCGCCAGCAGCCAAGAATACGGGACTAGCGTTTACGAGCAGTACTTC. Amino acid sequence: CASSQEYGTSVYEQYF.

This clonotype was seen only a few times. This sequence joins TRBV28 and TRBJ1-5, with D hard to call. Trimming removed 5 bases at V and 9 bases at J, with 26 bases between. The V gene's germline CDR1 is MDHEN and CDR2 SYDVKM. There are 17 residues in the CDR3. CDR3 loop: CASSGGLGAGGRPPQHF. CDR3 coding DNA: TGTGCCAGCAGTGGAGGTTTGGGAGCCGGAGGAAGGCCGCCCCAGCATTTT.

The V and J genes are TRBV10-3 and TRBJ2-1, with 14 bases fitting TRBD2. Germline loops: CDR1 ENHRY, CDR2 SYGVKD. The CDR3 covers 18 residues. Trimming at V came to 5 bases and at J to 1 base, leaving 7 bases not matched to a gene. The CDR3 loop reads CAISTGLAGDGSYNEQFF. As DNA, the CDR3 is TGTGCCATCAGTACGGGACTAGCGGGAGATGGTTCCTACAATGAGCAGTTCTTC.

J is TRBJ2-7 and V is TRBV4-1; unclear D gene. The CDR3 length is 13 residues. Per germline, CDR1 MGHRA and CDR2 YSYEKL. V gave up 4 bases and J gave up 3 bases, with 10 bases separating them. DNA of the CDR3: TGCGCCAGCAGCCGTGAGCTCGACTACGAGCAGTACTTC. Encoded protein: CASSRELDYEQYF.

This clonotype was detected ten times or more. V is TRBV18 and J is TRBJ2-1, with D possibly matching TRBD2 (6 bases). V was pared by 5 bases and J by 7 bases, with 18 bases between. Per germline, CDR1 KGHSH and CDR2 LQKENI. This CDR3 is built from 15 residues. The CDR3 DNA reads TGTGCCAGCTCAGCAGTGATGGGGGGTTGGAATGAGCAGTTCTTC. Translated, it gives CASSAVMGGWNEQFF. Drawing the rest from reference TRBV18 and TRBJ2-1, the complete variable domain is NAGVMQNPRHLVRRRGQEARLRCSPMKGHSHVYWYRQLPEEGLKFMVYLQKENIIDESGMPKERFSAEFPKEGPSILRIQQVVRGDSAAYFCASSAVMGGWNEQFFGPGTRLTVL.

The table lists this clonotype with a few counts. This rearrangement joins TRBV2 to TRBJ2-7, with 8 nucleotides matching TRBD1. This CDR3 has 13 residues. Trimming removed 5 bases from V and 7 bases from J; junction bases left unmatched: 7. The germline gives CDR1 SNHLY, CDR2 FYNNEI. The CDR3 loop reads CASSRTGSREQYF. In DNA form, the CDR3 reads TGTGCCAGCAGTCGGACAGGGAGCAGGGAGCAGTACTTC.

The genes are TRBV20-1 and TRBJ2-7; 8 positions match TRBD1. Trimming cost V 4 bases and J 2 bases; bases outside gene matches: 7. The germline CDR1 and CDR2 sequences are DFQATT and SNEGSKA (reference sequence). The CDR3 covers 14 residues. The DNA of the CDR3 is TGCAGTGCTAACGACCGGGACAGGACCTACGAGCAGTACTTC. Protein: CSANDRDRTYEQYF.